A single sample gave rise to the 16 T cell receptor beta chains below, sequenced in a study of molecular identifiers for immune sequencing clone quantification. MiXCR, run by TCRdb on the PCR reads, gives a single entry per CDR3 protein. The sample gives about 630,000 distinct CDR3 sequences, 25% of which show up once; about 0.8% is in the top ten. The sequenced sample was naive CD8+ T cells from blood, with Jurkat cell RNA spiked in. As for subset: FACS-sorted CD8+CD4-CCR7+CD45RA+ naive T cells. These receptors were obtained from a human donor in good health. Some libraries in this study had Jurkat cell RNA spiked in.

This clonotype was recorded at least ten times. The chain joins TRBV12-3 or TRBV12-4 to TRBJ2-3; tentatively, D is TRBD2 (5 bases). Trimming pared 8 bases from V and 6 bases from J, leaving 12 bases between. The CDR3 totals 12 residues. Here the CDR3 reads CASGDRRDTQYF. As DNA, the CDR3 is TGTGCCAGCGGGGATAGGAGGGATACGCAGTATTTT.

Points on this clonotype: Germline and junction disagree at one end, which may indicate a read error. The genes are TRBV19 and TRBJ1-1, with D perhaps TRBD1 (6 bases). Germline CDR1 is LNHDA and CDR2 is SQIVND (reference sequence). CDR3 length: 14 residues. This chain's CDR3 is CASSIGTLNTEALF. CDR3 in DNA: TGTGCCAGTAGTATTGGGACACTGAACACTGAAGCTCTCTTT.

V is TRBV27 and J is TRBJ1-6; weak D call: TRBD1 (6 bases). The V gene's germline CDR1 is MNHEY and CDR2 SMNVEV (reference sequence). The CDR3 has 13 residues. Trimming left V 5 bases short and J 6 bases short, with 8 bases between. CDR3: CASSGTSNSPLHF. As DNA, the CDR3 is TGTGCCAGCAGTGGGACATCTAATTCACCCCTCCACTTT.

This clonotype has ten or more counts. The chain uses TRBV29-1 and TRBJ2-1; D remains unclear. V lost 6 bases and J 8 bases, leaving 8 bases between the germline ends. Germline V gene data show CDR1 as SQVTM and CDR2 as ANQGSEA. This CDR3 spans 10 amino acids. CDR3: CSVPSHEQFF. In nucleotides, the CDR3 is TGCAGCGTCCCATCGCATGAGCAGTTCTTC.

This clonotype was seen more than once but under ten times. This may come from a read error, since a much larger clone is one base off. The chain has TRBV2 and TRBJ1-1, with unresolved D. The germline V and J ends were trimmed by 1 base and 5 bases, with 8 bases remaining between them. There are 13 residues in the CDR3. CDR1 and CDR2 from the germline V gene are SNHLY and FYNNEI. The CDR3 region is CASSEVTGTEAFF. In DNA, the CDR3 is TGTGCCAGCAGTGAAGTGACGGGGACTGAAGCTTTCTTT.

The chain uses TRBV11-2 and TRBJ2-7, with D possibly matching TRBD2 (6 bases). Per the germline V gene, CDR1 is SGHAT and CDR2 is FQNNGV. Deletions cut 4 bases from V and 0 bases from J, with 19 bases between. CDR3 length: 17 residues. CDR3 sequence: CASSSYNWIAASYEQYF. CDR3 nucleotides: TGTGCCAGCAGCTCCTACAACTGGATAGCGGCCTCCTACGAGCAGTACTTC.

Comments on this clonotype: This sequence may be a read error, since a much larger clone differs from it by one base. The chain employs TRBV27 and TRBJ1-3; D might be TRBD1 (5 bases). V gave up 5 bases and J gave up 8 bases, with 13 bases separating them. Germline V gives CDR1 MNHEY, CDR2 SMNVEV (reference sequence). The CDR3 covers 13 residues. The CDR3 here is CASSPDTRDTIYF. CDR3 nucleotides: TGTGCCAGCAGTCCGGACACCAGAGACACCATATATTTT.

As to this clonotype: With a much larger clone just one base away, this may be a read error. The rearrangement uses TRBV7-2 and TRBJ1-6, with D perhaps matching TRBD1 (5 bases). Germline CDR1 SGHTA, CDR2 FQGNSA. This CDR3 is built from 12 residues. The V and J ends lost 4 bases and 11 bases respectively, with 9 bases between them. The CDR3 DNA sequence: TGTGCCAGCAGCTGGGGCGGTCCACCCCTCCACTTT. This sequence encodes CASSWGGPPLHF. Supplemented by reference TRBV7-2 and TRBJ1-6, the full variable domain reads GAGVSQSPSNKVTEKGKDVELRCDPISGHTALYWYRQSLGQGLEFLIYFQGNSAPDKSGLPSDRFSAERTGGSVSTLTIQRTQQEDSAVYLCASSWGGPPLHFGNGTRLTVT.

J is TRBJ2-2 and V is TRBV7-9; D remains unclear. The CDR3 length is 16 residues. CDR1 and CDR2 from the germline V gene are SEHNR and FQNEAQ (reference sequence). V lost 5 bases, J lost 4 bases, and 17 bases lay in between. The CDR3 DNA reads TGTGCCAGCAGCCCCCCGCGAGGCCTTGGCACCGGGGAGCTGTTTTTT. Translation gives CASSPPRGLGTGELFF.

This clonotype was counted ten times or more. J is TRBJ2-2 and V is TRBV6-5, with D perhaps matching TRBD1 or TRBD2 (6 bases each). The CDR3 is 15 amino acids. CDR1 and CDR2 from the germline V gene are MNHEY and SVGAGI. Trimming took 0 bases from V and 5 from J, leaving 10 bases between them. Here the CDR3 DNA reads TGTGCCAGCAGTTACTCCGGGGGCAGGACCGGGGAGCTGTTTTTT. Translating it yields CASSYSGGRTGELFF.

This clonotype has more than one count but fewer than ten. CDR3 loop: CASSYGPTPGELFF. The CDR3 DNA reads as TGTGCCAGCAGTTACGGACCGACCCCCGGGGAGCTGTTTTTT. V is TRBV6-5 and J is TRBJ2-2; D is uncertain. CDR3 length: 14 amino acids. Germline V gene sequence: CDR1 MNHEY, CDR2 SVGAGI. Trimming left V 2 bases short and J 6 bases short, with 10 bases between.

The count of this clonotype is one. The V call is TRBV30, the J call TRBJ2-1, with 7 bases aligning to TRBD1. From germline, CDR1 is GTSNPN and CDR2 SVGIG (reference sequence). The CDR3 is 13 residues long. Germline trimming cut 6 bases from V and 2 bases from J; bases unmatched to any gene: 4. The CDR3 region has the DNA TGTGCCTGCACGACAGGGACCTACAATGAGCAGTTCTTC. Translated, it gives CACTTGTYNEQFF.

This clonotype was seen a few times. The genes are TRBV20-1 and TRBJ2-7; tentative D call: TRBD2 (5 bases). CDR1 is DFQATT and CDR2 is SNEGSKA in the germline V gene (reference sequence). Deletions cut 0 bases from V and 1 base from J, with 7 bases between. The CDR3 loop spans 13 amino acids. The CDR3: CSARDQRSYEQYF. The CDR3 region has the DNA TGCAGTGCTAGAGACCAGCGGTCCTACGAGCAGTACTTC.

This clonotype came up a few times. V and J are TRBV5-1 and TRBJ2-3; D is ambiguous. The CDR3 has 16 amino acids. Germline CDR1 SGHRS, CDR2 YFSETQ. Trimming shortened V by 1 base and J by 10 bases, and 22 bases separated the two germline ends. In DNA form, the CDR3 reads TGCGCCAGCAGCTTGACTGGCGACACAGTTTGGGATGCGCAGTATTTT. This sequence encodes CASSLTGDTVWDAQYF.

In its sample, this clonotype was seen many times. This chain connects TRBV28 to TRBJ1-2, with 10 bases matching TRBD1. Germline V gives CDR1 MDHEN, CDR2 SYDVKM. The V segment lost 6 bases and the J segment 8 bases; nucleotides outside the gene matches: 12. The CDR3 has 15 residues. In DNA, the CDR3 is TGTGCCAGCAGCACCGGGACAGGGGTTCTCATGGGCTACACCTTC. This codes for CASSTGTGVLMGYTF.

This clonotype was seen a handful of times. The CDR3 nucleotides are TGCAGTGCTACAACCGGAAGGACTAGCCTAGCCGGGGAGCTGTTTTTT. Its protein product is CSATTGRTSLAGELFF. V and J are TRBV20-1 and TRBJ2-2; TRBD2 agrees at 8 bases. Germline CDR1 reads DFQATT; CDR2 reads SNEGSKA (reference sequence). The V gene end was trimmed by 4 bases and the J gene end by 6 bases; junction bases not matched to a gene: 13. This CDR3 has 16 amino acids.